Below are 18 T cell receptor beta chains sequenced from a single sample in a study of T cell clones after liver transplantation. The assay was immunoSEQ multiplex PCR, and TCRdb's table has in-frame clones only and misses some. Among roughly 60,000 clones listed, approximately 70% were seen once. The input for sequencing was CD4+ T cells from blood, taken at the roughly 16-month timepoint. All receptors come from a human patient who received a liver transplant. Some T cells may possibly be graft donor cells.

The gene calls are TRBV6-1 and TRBJ2-5, with a possible D match to TRBD1 (6 bases). V was pared by 5 bases and J by 0 bases, with 13 bases between. The CDR3 consists of 15 residues. Germline V gene sequence: CDR1 MNHNS, CDR2 SASEGT. The CDR3 nucleotides read TGTGCCAGCAGTCGAGGTAGGACAGACCAAGAGACCCAGTACTTC. Its translation: CASSRGRTDQETQYF.

This clone has a handful of counts. This chain uses TRBV19 with TRBJ1-3; 9 bases line up with TRBD1. CDR1 and CDR2 (germline): LNHDA, SQIVND (reference sequence). Trimming cost V 5 bases and J 2 bases; bases outside gene matches: 13. This CDR3 is built from 18 residues. CDR3 nucleotides: TGTGCCAGTAGTCTGGGACAGGGAGGACTTTTGACTGGAAACACCATATATTTT. As protein: CASSLGQGGLLTGNTIYF.

The genes are TRBV5-1 and TRBJ2-2; 7 nucleotides match TRBD2. Germline CDR1 is SGHRS and CDR2 is YFSETQ. V lost 4 bases, J lost 6 bases, and 6 bases stayed unmatched. CDR3 length: 14 residues. CDR3 bases: TGCGCCAGCAGCCCGGGGGGTGCGTCCGGGGAGCTGTTTTTT. It codes for CASSPGGASGELFF.

This chain connects TRBV28 to TRBJ1-5, with D possibly matching TRBD1 (5 bases). V shed 6 bases and J shed 1 base, with 10 bases lying between them. CDR3 length equals 14 residues. Germline CDR1 reads MDHEN; CDR2 reads SYDVKM. The CDR3 DNA sequence: TGTGCCAGCAGCACGGACACAAGCAATCAGCCCCAGCATTTT. Amino acid sequence: CASSTDTSNQPQHF.

For the CDR3, the DNA is TGTGCCAGCAGCCCCGGCTCGGGGGGCCGCAATGAGCAGTTCTTC. It yields the protein CASSPGSGGRNEQFF. The chain uses TRBV7-2 and TRBJ2-1; D may be TRBD2 (7 bases). The V end was cut by 5 bases, the J end by 6 bases, with 17 bases between. Per the germline V gene, CDR1 is SGHTA and CDR2 is FQGNSA. The CDR3 is 15 amino acids.

The CDR3 region is CASSFQGGSYEQYF. CDR3 nucleotide sequence: TGTGCCAGCAGTTTTCAAGGGGGCTCCTACGAGCAGTACTTC. The rearrangement links TRBV28 to TRBJ2-7; a possible D gene is TRBD1 (6 bases). There are 14 residues in the CDR3. The V gene lost 3 bases and the J gene lost 0 bases, with 9 bases spanning the gap. Germline assignment: CDR1 MDHEN and CDR2 SYDVKM.

The J gene is TRBJ2-2, the V gene TRBV7-9; no firm D call. Trimming took off 1 base at V and 1 base at J, with 4 bases between the two ends. The CDR3 is 14 amino acids. The V gene's germline CDR1 is SEHNR and CDR2 FQNEAQ (reference sequence). Here the CDR3 DNA reads TGTGCCAGCAGCTTAGACAGGAACACCGGGGAGCTGTTTTTT. Its protein is CASSLDRNTGELFF.

The chain recombines TRBV5-4 with TRBJ1-2; weak D call: TRBD1 (6 bases). The length of the CDR3 is 13 residues. Germline V lookup: CDR1 SGHNT, CDR2 YYREEE (reference sequence). V gave up 0 bases and J gave up 4 bases, with 7 bases separating them. CDR3 sequence reads: CASSLGQVYGYTF. CDR3 DNA sequence: TGTGCCAGCAGCTTGGGACAGGTCTATGGCTACACCTTC.

This clone was detected only a few times. The chain links TRBV5-5 to TRBJ2-5; 8 positions agree with TRBD1. J lost 5 bases, V lost 4 bases, and 4 bases had no gene match. Looked up from germline, CDR1 is SGHKS and CDR2 is YYEKEE (reference sequence). The CDR3 has 13 residues. This CDR3 reads CASSGQGGETQYF. The CDR3 DNA is TGTGCCAGCAGCGGACAGGGTGGGGAGACCCAGTACTTC. Drawing the rest from reference TRBV5-5 and TRBJ2-5, the complete variable domain is DAGVTQSPTHLIKTRGQQVTLRCSPISGHKSVSWYQQVLGQGPQFIFQYYEKEERGRGNFPDRFSARQFPNYSSELNVNALLLGDSALYLCASSGQGGETQYFGPGTRLLVL.

V and J are TRBV11-2 and TRBJ2-5; D tentatively fits TRBD1 or TRBD2 (5 bases each). The CDR3 is made up of 11 amino acids. V was pared by 5 bases and J by 7 bases, with 8 bases between. Germline V gene sequence: CDR1 SGHAT, CDR2 FQNNGV. The CDR3 DNA reads TGTGCCAGCAGCGCTGGGGGGACCCAGTACTTC. Translated: CASSAGGTQYF.

This rearrangement joins TRBV6-5 to TRBJ1-1; D is undetermined. Germline CDR1 MNHEY, CDR2 SVGAGI. The CDR3 runs 14 residues. V gave up 7 bases and J gave up 0 bases, with 12 bases separating them. CDR3 nucleotide sequence: TGTGCCAGCAAAAGGGAGCCAGTGAACACTGAAGCTTTCTTT. This sequence encodes CASKREPVNTEAFF.

The CDR3 is CASSPGQGANTEAFF. The CDR3 DNA is TGTGCCAGCAGTCCGGGACAGGGGGCAAACACTGAAGCTTTCTTT. V and J are TRBV27 and TRBJ1-1; TRBD1 agrees at 12 bases. The J segment lost 2 bases and the V segment lost 5 bases, leaving 3 bases of the junction unmatched. This CDR3 region has 15 residues. Germline-derived CDR1 and CDR2 are MNHEY and SMNVEV (reference sequence).

The V call is TRBV29-1, the J call TRBJ1-4; D call uncertain. The DNA end is a closer match to TRBJ2-2, so the J assignment may be wrong. The V gene's germline CDR1 is SQVTM and CDR2 ANQGSEA. This CDR3 comprises 14 residues. The CDR3 DNA reads TGCAGCGTCCGAGCAGGAGAAAAGGCCGCGGAGCTGTTTTTT. Encoded protein: CSVRAGEKAAELFF.

The table lists this clone with a few counts. The CDR3 DNA sequence: TGCGCCAGCAGCTTGGACACAACCGGGGGCAGGAGTGGCTACACCTTC. This gives the protein CASSLDTTGGRSGYTF. The V call is TRBV5-1, the J call TRBJ1-2; a possible D gene is TRBD1 (6 bases). Germline assignment: CDR1 SGHRS and CDR2 YFSETQ. With 0 bases removed from V and 7 bases from J, the gap between germline ends came to 19 bases. The CDR3 consists of 16 residues.

The chain's CDR3 is CASTGRSVISGEQFF. In DNA form, the CDR3 reads TGTGCCAGTACGGGACGGTCCGTGATTAGCGGGGAGCAGTTCTTC. The chain is built from TRBV6-1 and TRBJ2-1; 7 bases fit TRBD2. Germline lookup yields CDR1 MNHNS and CDR2 SASEGT. The CDR3 consists of 15 residues. V dropped 9 bases and J dropped 10; count of bases not matched to a gene: 18.

By sample share, this clone is medium-sized. The genes are TRBV28 and TRBJ1-2; the D is unclear. Germline V CDR1 and CDR2: MDHEN, SYDVKM. This CDR3 is built from 13 residues. Trimming stripped 2 bases from V and 7 bases from J, with 11 bases between. DNA of the CDR3: TGTGCCAGCAGTTTACGAACAGAGTTTGGCTACACCTTC. It specifies CASSLRTEFGYTF.

This sequence joins TRBV5-1 and TRBJ1-1; D is ambiguous. Per germline, CDR1 SGHRS and CDR2 YFSETQ. Between the trimmed V and J ends, which lost 2 bases and 3 bases, there was a span of 8 bases. The CDR3 covers 13 residues. The CDR3 bases are TGCGCCAGCAGCTTAGCGGGGTACACTGAAGCTTTCTTT. Its translation: CASSLAGYTEAFF.

This clone has just a few counts. V usage is TRBV7-9 and J usage is TRBJ2-3; D remains unclear. The CDR3 runs to 13 residues. The germline gives CDR1 SEHNR, CDR2 FQNEAQ (reference sequence). V was clipped by 3 bases and J by 0 bases, with 4 bases between them. This CDR3 reads CASSFYSTDTQYF. The CDR3 coding sequence is TGTGCCAGCAGCTTCTATAGCACAGATACGCAGTATTTT.